This paragraph reports one T cell receptor beta chain. No antigen is known for it. No clone much larger than this one lies a single base away; base qualities are absent. This sample was included in a study of blood T cell repertoires in COVID-19 (dated by TCRdb to the early 2020s). Concerning the study at large: Samples covering the acute and convalescent phases of COVID-19 were provided by collaborators in the United States, Italy and Spain. Where available, HLA class I and class II types were taken from metadata supplied by the sample provider and were not determined by assay-based typing. The prospective study material was composed of cDNA or gDNA derived from T cells, B-cell-depleted T cells, or PBMCs. The dataset comprised deeply sampled blood TCRbeta repertoires from subjects exposed to, actively infected with, or recovered from COVID-19. Sample metadata almost always included a de-identified subject ID, COVID-19 status, age in years and sex. A freely available public database, intended as a resource for researchers studying the immune response to SARS-CoV-2, is where the repertoires were released. The samples were drawn from two sources: the first 160 participants of the ongoing ImmuneRACE study, and fewer than 1,500 subjects contributed by 6 global collaborators.

The immunoSEQ Assay, a bias-controlled multiplex PCR, was used to amplify TCRbeta CDR3 regions from genomic DNA. As for the authors' bioinformatics: The number of nucleated cells in each sample was estimated from the amplification of reference gene primers within the assay. Sequence reads were collapsed and filtered to measure the absolute abundance of every unique TCRbeta CDR3 rearrangement. Productive Simpson clonality was computed per sample as the square root of Simpson's diversity index over productive rearrangements. Entries here come from immuneACCESS through TCRdb and include only in-frame sequences with V and J called. Some clones fail to appear in such tables; in the studies checked, an unresolved V gene covers under half of the shortfall, and the cause of the remainder is unknown. V and J calls and clone size come straight from that table; D and trimming were deduced from the DNA. Across this sample there are about 88,000 clones, with approximately 90% seen only once. The ten largest clonotypes hold more than 14% of the sample.

The collaborating institutions used their own protocols to collect whole blood in K2EDTA tubes. For TCRbeta analysis, collaborators shipped samples in one of three forms: frozen whole blood, isolated PBMCs, or DNA extracted from either of those sample types. The investigation overall reported the following: How much clinical and demographic metadata was included differed by source and by participant, and the metadata was provided uncurated.

Sequencing used peripheral blood. This sequence originates from a male donor with acute or convalescent COVID-19.

The nucleotide sequence is TGTGCCAGTAGTACCGCCGCGACAGGGAGCAATCAGCCCCAGCATTTT. Its product reads: CASSTAATGSNQPQHF. The sequence is built from TRBV19 and TRBJ1-5; TRBD1 matches 7 bases in the middle. The germline V end is reduced by 4 bases and the J end by 1 base; junction bases left unmatched: 7. From a lookup of the germline V gene (reference sequence), CDR1 and CDR2 are LNHDA and SQIVND. From the cysteine through the phenylalanine, the CDR3 covers 16 amino acids. The retained sequence is limited to the CDR3, 48 bases, with the frame set at the first base.